The rows below give T cell receptor beta chains drawn from one sample of a study of technical replicates of blood from a few donors. Clones were read by immunoSEQ multiplex PCR, and TCRdb kept only the in-frame ones, dropping some. The sample holds more than 65,000 clones, 95% to 96% seen once. Sequenced: T cells isolated from PBMCs. Receptor source: a human donor in good health. The CDR3 runs from the conserved cysteine through the conserved F or W. A D gene is named only where the DNA matches it firmly. Not every row has a clone size; where given, it reads once, few, many or a size class.

J gene | V gene | clone size | D gene | CDR3 DNA | CDR3 protein
TRBJ2-7 | TRBV2 | . | TRBD2 | TGTGCCAGCAGGGAAAGAGCGGGAGGGCAGCAGGAGCAGTACTTC | CASRERAGGQQEQYF
TRBJ1-3 | TRBV7-2 | . | . | TGTGCCAGCAGCTTTAACCTTGGGCCACTCTCTGGAAACACCATATATTTT | CASSFNLGPLSGNTIYF
TRBJ2-1 | TRBV5-1 | . | TRBD1 | TGCGCCAGCAGCTTGGTCGGACAGGGGGTCTACAATGAGCAGTTCTTC | CASSLVGQGVYNEQFF
TRBJ1-2 | TRBV28 | . | . | TGTGCCAGCAGTGCTCCAGGGGCATGGTCCTATGGCTACACCTTC | CASSAPGAWSYGYTF
TRBJ2-1 | TRBV4-1 | . | TRBD2 | TGCGCCAGCAGCCAAGCGGGACTAGCGGGCTACAATGAGCAGTTCTTC | CASSQAGLAGYNEQFF
TRBJ1-5 | TRBV6-5 | . | . | TGTGCCAGCAGTTACGGAAGAGGACAGCCCCAGCATTTT | CASSYGRGQPQHF
TRBJ2-5 | TRBV6-1 | . | TRBD1 | TGTGCCAGCAGAGCGTCCGGGACAGGGGGAGAGACCCAGTACTTC | CASRASGTGGETQYF
TRBJ2-1 | TRBV27 | . | . | TGTGCCAGCAGTTCCTTCGATGAGCAGTTCTTC | CASSSFDEQFF
TRBJ2-3 | TRBV30 | . | TRBD2 | TGTGCCTCAGAAAAATGGGAGGGCGCAACGGATACGCAGTATTTT | CASEKWEGATDTQYF
TRBJ2-7 | TRBV6-5 | . | . | TGTGCCAGCAGTTCGGGACACCTCTACGAGCAGTACTTC | CASSSGHLYEQYF
TRBJ1-1 | TRBV5-1 | . | . | TGCGCCAGCCAGAGCGGGGATAGGGCTGAAGCTTTCTTT | CASQSGDRAEAFF
TRBJ1-4 | TRBV7-9 | . | . | TGTGCCAGCAGCTACACCGGGGGGGACTATGAAAAACTGTTTTTT | CASSYTGGDYEKLFF
TRBJ2-7 | TRBV29-1 | . | . | TGCAGCGTTGAACCCCCGTACGAGCAGTACTTC | CSVEPPYEQYF
TRBJ2-5 | TRBV6-5 | . | . | TGTGCCAGCAGTTACTCGCTGGGGCGGGAGACCCAGTACTTC | CASSYSLGRETQYF
TRBJ2-7 | TRBV5-8 | . | TRBD1 | TGTGCCAGCAGCTCCTTACCGGGACAGCTCTACGAGCAGTACTTC | CASSSLPGQLYEQYF
TRBJ2-7 | TRBV4-1 | . | . | TGCGCCAGCAGCCAAGAGAGGACAGCTCTCCCCTACGAGCAGTACTTC | CASSQERTALPYEQYF
TRBJ2-3 | TRBV7-8 | . | . | TGTGCCAGCAGCCGTAAGGTCGCATCCCGCGGGGGCACAGATACGCAGTATTTT | CASSRKVASRGGTDTQYF
TRBJ2-1 | TRBV23-1 | . | . | TGCGCCAGCACCCTTTCGAATGAGCAGTTCTTC | CASTLSNEQFF
TRBJ2-5 | TRBV18 | . | TRBD2 | TGTGCCAGCTCACCATCCTTTGCGGGGGGGCAAGAGACCCAGTACTTC | CASSPSFAGGQETQYF
TRBJ2-1 | TRBV5-4 | once | . | TGTGCCAGCAGCATAGCGGTTTACAATGAGCAGTTCTTC | CASSIAVYNEQFF
TRBJ1-2 | TRBV29-1 | . | . | TGCAGCGTTAAAGGGATAGAAAGGGAGTATGGCTACACCTTC | CSVKGIEREYGYTF
TRBJ2-7 | TRBV18 | . | TRBD1 | TGTGCCAGCTCGCTACAGGGGGCCGGCTCCTACGAGCAGTACTTC | CASSLQGAGSYEQYF
TRBJ2-7 | TRBV28 | . | . | TGTGCCAGCAGTCCGACAGGAAAAGGGGGAAGCTCCTACGAGCAGTACTTC | CASSPTGKGGSSYEQYF
TRBJ2-7 | TRBV25-1 | . | . | TGTGCCAGCAGTGACCCCTCCTGGCCATCACCTTACGAGCAGTACTTC | CASSDPSWPSPYEQYF
TRBJ2-1 | TRBV5-6 | . | TRBD2 | TGTGCCAGCAGCTTAGGTAGCGGGAGGTCTGAGCAGTTCTTC | CASSLGSGRSEQFF
TRBJ2-1 | TRBV5-4 | once | . | TGTGCCAGCAGCTCGGGGATTTTCAATGAGCAGTTCTTC | CASSSGIFNEQFF
TRBJ1-3 | TRBV5-1 | . | . | TGCGCCAGCAGCCCCGAGGTGCTCTCTGGAAACACCATATATTTT | CASSPEVLSGNTIYF
TRBJ2-2 | TRBV9 | . | . | TGTGCCAGCAGCCTTAGACAGACCACCGGGGAGCTGTTTTTT | CASSLRQTTGELFF
TRBJ2-5 | TRBV5-5 | once | . | TGTGCCAGCAGCTTAGGTTCAGGGTACGCCCAAGAGACCCAGTACTTC | CASSLGSGYAQETQYF
TRBJ2-7 | TRBV7-9 | . | . | TGTGCCAGCAGCTTAATAGCCAGGGATGAGCAGTACTTC | CASSLIARDEQYF
TRBJ1-1 | TRBV14 | . | . | TGTGCCAGCAGCCAGGCGGGCCTACCGGGGACTGAAGCTTTCTTT | CASSQAGLPGTEAFF
TRBJ1-5 | TRBV19 | . | TRBD1 | TGTGCCAGTAGTATACTGACGACAGGGCATAGCAATCAGCCCCAGCATTTT | CASSILTTGHSNQPQHF
TRBJ1-5 | TRBV6-1 | . | . | TGTGCCAGCAGTGAAGCATTGGTGAGGCTGGCTCCCAATCAGCCCCAGCATTTT | CASSEALVRLAPNQPQHF
TRBJ1-2 | TRBV6-5 | . | . | TGTGCCAGCAGAACCGGGACACCGAATAACTATGGCTACACCTTC | CASRTGTPNNYGYTF
TRBJ2-3 | TRBV11-2 | . | TRBD2 | TGTGCCAGCAGGGTGGGGGGGGGACCAGATACGCAGTATTTT | CASRVGGGPDTQYF
TRBJ1-2 | TRBV10-3 | . | . | TGTGCCATCAGTTCAGGGATTAACTATGGCTACACCTTC | CAISSGINYGYTF
TRBJ1-2 | TRBV28 | . | . | TGTGCCAGCAGACCCTCAGGGAGGGATGGCTACACCTTC | CASRPSGRDGYTF
TRBJ2-3 | TRBV18 | . | TRBD2 | TGTGCCAGCTCACCTCAGCGGGGCGGGGGCACAGATACGCAGTATTTT | CASSPQRGGGTDTQYF
TRBJ1-1 | TRBV5-1 | . | . | TGCGCCAGCAGCTGGGAGGTCCAGAGCACTGAAGCTTTCTTT | CASSWEVQSTEAFF
TRBJ2-5 | TRBV7-8 | . | . | TGTGCCAGCAGCTTGAGGAGGGCCTTGTACCAAGAGACCCAGTACTTC | CASSLRRALYQETQYF
TRBJ2-7 | TRBV11-3 | . | . | TGTGCCAGCAGGGGGGGAGGCTACGAGCAGTACTTC | CASRGGGYEQYF